This T cell receptor beta chain was profiled in a study of blood T cell repertoires in COVID-19. About the study: The United States, Italy and Spain supplied acute and convalescent COVID-19 samples.

The V gene lost 5 bases and the J gene lost 5 bases, with 9 bases spanning the gap. Germline V gives CDR1 LGHNT, CDR2 FRNRAP. CDR3 length equals 12 residues. Authors' processing steps: The assay estimated nucleated cells by amplifying reference gene primers. Profiling relied on immunoSEQ multiplex PCR, and the TCRdb table lists in-frame clones only, not all of them. The V and J calls and clone size were taken over from that table, and D and trimming were inferred from the DNA. The data show 200,000 to 250,000 clones, about 80% seen once. The rearrangement uses TRBV12-5 and TRBJ1-1; no clear D gene. The sequence came from a woman aged 80 or over with COVID-19, enrolled during active disease. Input material: peripheral blood. CDR3 sequence reads: CASGHRETEAFF. In DNA, the CDR3 is TGTGCTAGTGGTCACAGAGAAACTGAAGCTTTCTTT.